This T cell receptor (beta chain) was sequenced during a study of follicular helper T cells after annual influenza vaccination. Study details: Some donors were sampled over the 2013-2014, 2014-2015 and 2015-2016 vaccinations.

On this clone: Its antigen is undetermined.

Time point given: 2015-2016 season, pre-vaccination. Study-level findings and limits: For non-cTfh compartments, undersampling could not be ruled out. Day 7 ICOS+CD38+ clones later appeared mostly in ICOS-CD38- cTfh.

The germline V gene encodes CDR1 LNHDA and CDR2 SQIVND (reference sequence). The CDR3 extends over 16 amino acids. V was clipped by 4 bases and J by 0 bases; unmatched bases: 6. Here immunoSEQ multiplex PCR was the method, and the copy in TCRdb shows in-frame clones only, minus some. The sample holds under 15,000 clones, approximately 84% seen once. This TCR derives from an adult who received the influenza vaccine. V usage is TRBV19 and J usage is TRBJ2-3; 8 nucleotides match TRBD1. Source: CXCR5- memory CD4+ T cells sorted from blood, taken on the day of influenza vaccination. In DNA form, the CDR3 reads TGTGCCAGTAGTAGGTCGACAGGGGCAAGCACAGATACGCAGTATTTT. The encoded protein is CASSRSTGASTDTQYF.